Presented here are 22 T cell receptor beta chains from one specimen sequenced in a study of cytomegalovirus exposure and HLA in healthy donors. Profiling relied on immunoSEQ multiplex PCR, and the TCRdb table lists in-frame clones only, not all of them. In the table there are under 100,000 clones, 90% to 97% of which are singletons. Sequenced input: PBMCs. These receptors all stem from a woman between 18 and 29 years old in good health and CMV-seronegative.

The chain carries TRBV29-1 and TRBJ2-2, with TRBD1 identical over 8 bases. CDR1 and CDR2 (germline): SQVTM, ANQGSEA. Trimming removed 0 bases from V and 3 bases from J; junction bases left unmatched: 6. This CDR3 has 16 amino acids. CDR3 loop: CSVEDPGTGHTGELFF. In DNA form, the CDR3 reads TGCAGCGTTGAAGACCCCGGGACAGGACACACCGGGGAGCTGTTTTTT.

This clone has just one count. The chain uses TRBV5-1 and TRBJ2-3; D is possibly TRBD2 (5 bases). The CDR3 extends over 15 amino acids. V was cut by 3 bases and J by 1 base, with 12 bases left in between. Germline assignment: CDR1 SGHRS and CDR2 YFSETQ. As DNA, the CDR3 is TGCGCCAGCAGCTCGGGAAAGCGGCGCACAGATACGCAGTATTTT. Its protein is CASSSGKRRTDTQYF. The variable domain in full, with the rest retrieved from reference TRBV5-1 and TRBJ2-3, is KAGVTQTPRYLIKTRGQQVTLSCSPISGHRSVSWYQQTPGQGLQFLFEYFSETQRNKGNFPGRFSGRQFSNSRSEMNVSTLELGDSALYLCASSSGKRRTDTQYFGPGTRLTVL.

J is TRBJ2-1 and V is TRBV2, with TRBD1 matching 9 bases. The length of the CDR3 is 18 residues. Germline V gene data show CDR1 as SNHLY and CDR2 as FYNNEI. V lost 7 bases, J lost 5 bases, and 18 bases stayed unmatched. CDR3: CASKSGTGPVPEHNEQFF. CDR3 nucleotides: TGTGCCAGCAAATCCGGGACAGGGCCCGTTCCGGAGCACAATGAGCAGTTCTTC.

V is TRBV5-1 and J is TRBJ2-3; 13 nucleotides line up with TRBD2. Germline V gives CDR1 SGHRS, CDR2 YFSETQ. V was clipped by 3 bases and J by 0 bases; unmatched bases: 1. The CDR3 is 16 residues long. The CDR3 coding sequence is TGCGCCAGCAGCTGGGGACTAGCGGGAAGCACAGATACGCAGTATTTT. It encodes CASSWGLAGSTDTQYF.

The rearrangement joins TRBV27 to TRBJ1-1; D is ambiguous. This CDR3 has 14 amino acids. Germline CDR1 MNHEY, CDR2 SMNVEV (reference sequence). Trimming shortened V by 5 bases and J by 4 bases, and 14 bases separated the two germline ends. The CDR3 here is CASSVEGFSTEAFF. CDR3 nucleotide sequence: TGTGCCAGCAGTGTTGAGGGCTTTAGCACTGAAGCTTTCTTT.

The chain employs TRBV6-1 and TRBJ2-5, with a weak D call TRBD2 (5 bases). This CDR3 contains 13 residues. Trimming left V 8 bases short and J 7 bases short, with 17 bases between. Germline V lookup: CDR1 MNHNS, CDR2 SASEGT. The DNA for the CDR3 is TGTGCCAGCCGGGTAGAGGGCACGGGGACCCAGTACTTC. This gives the protein CASRVEGTGTQYF.

V usage is TRBV7-8 and J usage is TRBJ2-7, with 10 bases that match TRBD2. The germline V gene encodes CDR1 SGHVS and CDR2 FQNEAQ. The CDR3 spans 14 residues. J lost 5 bases, V lost 5 bases, and 6 bases had no gene match. This CDR3 reads CASSTAGGPNEQYF. CDR3 bases: TGTGCCAGCAGCACAGCGGGAGGGCCCAACGAGCAGTACTTC.

The gene calls are TRBV28 and TRBJ2-4; no reliable D call. Looked up from germline, CDR1 is MDHEN and CDR2 is SYDVKM. Trimming took 1 base from V and 0 from J, leaving 10 bases between them. The CDR3 runs to 16 residues. As DNA, the CDR3 is TGTGCCAGCAGTTTATCGCTACTTCTAGCCAAAAACATTCAGTACTTC. Amino acids: CASSLSLLLAKNIQYF. Filled out from reference TRBV28 and TRBJ2-4, the complete variable domain reads DVKVTQSSRYLVKRTGEKVFLECVQDMDHENMFWYRQDPGLGLRLIYFSYDVKMKEKGDIPEGYSVSREKKERFSLILESASTNQTSMYLCASSLSLLLAKNIQYFGAGTRLSVL.

V usage is TRBV5-6 and J usage is TRBJ2-3; TRBD2 matches at 10 bases. Germline V CDR1 and CDR2: SGHDT, YYEEEE. This CDR3 has 18 amino acids. Trimming took 4 bases from V and 2 from J; bases not matched to a gene: 13. The DNA for the CDR3 is TGTGCCAGCAGCGTGTCGGCAGCGGGAGGGACGTACACAGATACGCAGTATTTT. It encodes CASSVSAAGGTYTDTQYF.

This sequence joins TRBV11-2 and TRBJ2-7, with 7 bases fitting TRBD2. Germline-derived CDR1 and CDR2 are SGHAT and FQNNGV. This CDR3 contains 15 residues. V lost 7 bases to trimming and J lost 2 bases; unmatched junction nucleotides: 11. The CDR3 DNA reads as TGTGCCAGCACGCTGATGACTAGCTTGGCCTACGAGCAGTACTTC. Translation: CASTLMTSLAYEQYF. Drawing the rest from reference TRBV11-2 and TRBJ2-7, the complete variable domain is EAGVAQSPRYKIIEKRQSVAFWCNPISGHATLYWYQQILGQGPKLLIQFQNNGVVDDSQLPKDRFSAERLKGVDSTLKIQPAKLEDSAVYLCASTLMTSLAYEQYFGPGTRLTVT.

This sequence joins TRBV7-8 and TRBJ1-2, with D possibly being TRBD1 (6 bases). V was clipped by 1 base and J by 6 bases, with 18 bases between them. Germline CDR1 and CDR2: SGHVS and FQNEAQ. The CDR3 contains 16 residues. CDR3 residues: CASSLVPGGARDGYTF. CDR3 in DNA: TGTGCCAGCAGCTTAGTCCCTGGGGGGGCCCGGGATGGCTACACCTTC.

This chain connects TRBV7-9 to TRBJ1-2; 9 bases map to TRBD1. V was pared by 8 bases and J by 4 bases, with 5 bases of the junction left unmatched. The CDR3 has 13 amino acids. The germline CDR1 and CDR2 sequences are SEHNR and FQNEAQ (reference sequence). The CDR3, as DNA: TGTGCCAGCGGAGGGGGACAGGGCTATGGCTACACCTTC. Amino acids: CASGGGQGYGYTF.

This sequence joins TRBV19 and TRBJ1-2; D may be TRBD1 (5 bases). Germline CDR1 LNHDA, CDR2 SQIVND (reference sequence). CDR3 length: 13 residues. Trimming removed 7 bases at V and 4 bases at J, with 13 bases between. The CDR3 region has the DNA TGTGCCAGTACCGACGACAGTAGCTATGGCTACACCTTC. Its protein is CASTDDSSYGYTF.

The J gene is TRBJ2-5, the V gene TRBV7-9; D gene unclear. V dropped 0 bases and J dropped 1 base, with 9 bases sitting between them. CDR1 is SEHNR and CDR2 is FQNEAQ in the germline V gene (reference sequence). The CDR3 extends over 15 amino acids. CDR3 sequence reads: CASSLADTTQETQYF. CDR3 DNA sequence: TGTGCCAGCAGCTTAGCTGACACGACCCAAGAGACCCAGTACTTC.

The chain is built from TRBV6-5 and TRBJ2-7, with a weak D call TRBD1 (6 bases). With 4 bases removed from V and 3 bases from J, the gap between germline ends came to 13 bases. The CDR3 covers 14 residues. Per germline, CDR1 MNHEY and CDR2 SVGAGI. The CDR3 is CASSSYRDGYEQYF. As DNA, the CDR3 is TGTGCCAGCAGTTCCTACAGGGATGGCTACGAGCAGTACTTC.

The chain joins TRBV5-1 to TRBJ1-4, with TRBD1 matching 8 bases. Trimming cost V 0 bases and J 3 bases; bases outside gene matches: 7. From germline, CDR1 is SGHRS and CDR2 YFSETQ. The CDR3 consists of 17 residues. The CDR3 DNA follows: TGCGCCAGCAGCTTGGCCGGACAGGGATCGGCTAATGAAAAACTGTTTTTT. It encodes CASSLAGQGSANEKLFF.

V usage is TRBV19 and J usage is TRBJ1-1; TRBD1 matches at 9 bases. There are 13 residues in the CDR3. Trimming cost V 6 bases and J 5 bases; bases outside gene matches: 4. Germline CDR1 LNHDA, CDR2 SQIVND (reference sequence). The DNA of the CDR3 is TGTGCCAGTAGGTTGACAGGGGGAACTGAAGCTTTCTTT. Residues: CASRLTGGTEAFF.

This rearrangement joins TRBV28 to TRBJ1-2, with D perhaps matching TRBD1 (5 bases). There are 14 residues in the CDR3. V gave up 5 bases and J gave up 4 bases, with 14 bases separating them. Germline CDR1 and CDR2: MDHEN and SYDVKM. In DNA, the CDR3 is TGTGCCAGCAGTGCCGGGACTGGGGGCTATGGCTACACCTTC. Protein sequence: CASSAGTGGYGYTF.

This sequence joins TRBV29-1 and TRBJ1-1, with D unclear. V gave up 4 bases and J gave up 0 bases, with 6 bases separating them. The CDR3 is 12 amino acids. The germline CDR1 and CDR2 sequences are SQVTM and ANQGSEA. CDR3 region: CSVGYMNTEAFF. CDR3 bases: TGCAGCGTTGGTTATATGAACACTGAAGCTTTCTTT.

The chain recombines TRBV27 with TRBJ2-7, with TRBD2 as a possible D gene (6 bases). V was clipped by 5 bases and J by 3 bases, with 14 bases between them. CDR3 length equals 14 residues. Germline CDR1 is MNHEY and CDR2 is SMNVEV (reference sequence). CDR3 loop: CASSPRVGGYEQYF. CDR3 bases: TGTGCCAGCAGTCCCCGGGTGGGGGGCTACGAGCAGTACTTC.

In DNA, the CDR3 is TGTGCCAGTAGCCCGACAGGGGGATTGAAGACCCAGTACTTC. Amino acids: CASSPTGGLKTQYF. The chain has TRBV19 and TRBJ2-5, with 9 bases matching TRBD1. Germline lookup yields CDR1 LNHDA and CDR2 SQIVND (reference sequence). V was clipped by 6 bases and J by 6 bases; unmatched bases: 8. The CDR3 runs 14 residues.

The chain joins TRBV2 to TRBJ1-2; no firm D call. The CDR3 is 16 amino acids. The V end was cut by 5 bases, the J end by 2 bases, with 18 bases between. Germline-derived CDR1 and CDR2 are SNHLY and FYNNEI. The CDR3 here is CASSPISVQANYGYTF. The CDR3 DNA is TGTGCCAGCAGTCCCATTTCAGTTCAGGCCAACTATGGCTACACCTTC.